This TCR beta chain was sequenced in a study of beta chain features in type 1 diabetes. For the study at large: Fewer than 110 million sorted cells were examined across all samples.

This clone was recorded a few times. No antigen is known for it. CD45RO/CCR7/CD25/CD127/CD95/CD27 separated CD4+ naive, central memory, regulatory and stem cell-like memory cells by sorting. The investigators reverse transcribed all of the isolated RNA, so they sequenced expressed TCRB transcripts. Some clones are missing from TCRdb's copy, which holds only in-frame ones; the method was immunoSEQ multiplex PCR. The table has around 250,000 clones, approximately 14% seen once; the top ten hold roughly 0.019%. The CDR3 totals 14 residues. Germline V gives CDR1 LNHDA, CDR2 SQIVND (reference sequence). Germline trimming cut 11 bases from V and 0 bases from J; bases unmatched to any gene: 6. Overall study findings and caveats: The study found that naive, central memory and Treg TCRB repertoires appeared more similar in patients than in healthy donors. Shortening that was moderate but significant affected the TCRB CDR3s of Type 1 diabetes patients in all four CD4+ subsets. VDJ junctions from type 1 diabetes patients carried fewer insertions and larger deletions.

The chain links TRBV19 to TRBJ2-2; 7 bases match TRBD1. This receptor was obtained from a man aged 30 to 39 with type 1 diabetes. The material sequenced was naive CD4+ T cells from blood. CDR3 DNA sequence: TGTGCCTCAGGGCAGGGGGCGAACACCGGGGAGCTGTTTTTT. Protein: CASGQGANTGELFF.